This T cell receptor beta chain was sequenced for a study of blood T cell repertoires in COVID-19. Study as a whole: Some COVID-19 samples were acute and others convalescent; all came from the United States, Italy and Spain.

V lost 4 bases and J lost 6; bases outside the gene matches: 14. The CDR3 is 16 amino acids. The germline V gene has CDR1 SGDLS and CDR2 YYNGEE. Method: immunoSEQ multiplex PCR; TCRdb's copy keeps in-frame clones and lacks some. The sample lists over 100,000 clones; roughly nine tenths were seen once. The sample comprised peripheral blood. This receptor was taken from a woman aged 70 to 79 with COVID-19, enrolled during active disease. The chain links TRBV9 to TRBJ2-3; 7 bases agree with TRBD2. DNA for the CDR3: TGTGCCAGCAGCCCTAGCCAAGCGGGGTTGTCGGATACGCAGTATTTT. Translated, it gives CASSPSQAGLSDTQYF.